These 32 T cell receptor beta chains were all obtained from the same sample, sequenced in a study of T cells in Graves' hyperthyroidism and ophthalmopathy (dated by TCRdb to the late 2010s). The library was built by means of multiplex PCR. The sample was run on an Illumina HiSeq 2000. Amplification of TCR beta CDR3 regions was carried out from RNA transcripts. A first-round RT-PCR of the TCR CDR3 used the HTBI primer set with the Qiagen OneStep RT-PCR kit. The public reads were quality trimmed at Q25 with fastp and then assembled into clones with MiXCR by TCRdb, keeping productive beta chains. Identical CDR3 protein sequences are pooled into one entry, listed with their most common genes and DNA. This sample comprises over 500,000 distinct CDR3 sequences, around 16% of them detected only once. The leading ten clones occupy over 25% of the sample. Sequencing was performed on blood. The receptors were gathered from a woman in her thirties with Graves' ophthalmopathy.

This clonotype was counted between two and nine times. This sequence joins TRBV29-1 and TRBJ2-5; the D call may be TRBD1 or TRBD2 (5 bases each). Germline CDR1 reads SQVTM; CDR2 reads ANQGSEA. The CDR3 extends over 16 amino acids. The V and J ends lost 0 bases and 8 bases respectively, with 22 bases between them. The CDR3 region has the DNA TGCAGCGTTGAAGATTTGAACCACGGGGCTCGAGGAACCCAGTACTTC. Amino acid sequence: CSVEDLNHGARGTQYF.

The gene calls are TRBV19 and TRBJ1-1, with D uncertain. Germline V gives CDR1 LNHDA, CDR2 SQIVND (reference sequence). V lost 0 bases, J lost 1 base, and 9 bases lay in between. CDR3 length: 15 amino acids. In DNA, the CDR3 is TGTGCCAGTAGTATAGATCGGAATTGGAACACTGAAGCTTTCTTT. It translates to CASSIDRNWNTEAFF.

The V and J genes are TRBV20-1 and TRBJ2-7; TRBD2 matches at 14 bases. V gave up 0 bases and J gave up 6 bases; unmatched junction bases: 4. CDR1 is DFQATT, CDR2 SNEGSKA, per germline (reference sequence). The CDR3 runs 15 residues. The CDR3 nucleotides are TGCAGTGCTAGAGATCCCGGGACTAGCGGGGGCGAGCAGTACTTC. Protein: CSARDPGTSGGEQYF.

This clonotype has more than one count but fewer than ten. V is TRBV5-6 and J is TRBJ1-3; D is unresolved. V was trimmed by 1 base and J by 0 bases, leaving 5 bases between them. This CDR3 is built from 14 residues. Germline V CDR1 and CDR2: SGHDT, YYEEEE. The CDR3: CASSLQPSGNTIYF. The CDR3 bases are TGTGCCAGCAGCTTGCAACCCTCTGGAAACACCATATATTTT. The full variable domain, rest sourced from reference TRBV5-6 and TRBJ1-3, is DAGVTQSPTHLIKTRGQQVTLRCSPKSGHDTVSWYQQALGQGPQFIFQYYEEEERQRGNFPDRFSGHQFPNYSSELNVNALLLGDSALYLCASSLQPSGNTIYFGEGSWLTVV.

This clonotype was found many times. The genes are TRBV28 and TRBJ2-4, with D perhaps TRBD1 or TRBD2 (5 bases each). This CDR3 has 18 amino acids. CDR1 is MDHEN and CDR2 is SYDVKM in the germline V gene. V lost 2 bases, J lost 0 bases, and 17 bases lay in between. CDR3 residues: CASSLPSGTAVAKNIQYF. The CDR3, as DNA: TGTGCCAGCAGTTTACCATCCGGGACGGCAGTAGCCAAAAACATTCAGTACTTC. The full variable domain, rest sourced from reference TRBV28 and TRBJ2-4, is DVKVTQSSRYLVKRTGEKVFLECVQDMDHENMFWYRQDPGLGLRLIYFSYDVKMKEKGDIPEGYSVSREKKERFSLILESASTNQTSMYLCASSLPSGTAVAKNIQYFGAGTRLSVL.

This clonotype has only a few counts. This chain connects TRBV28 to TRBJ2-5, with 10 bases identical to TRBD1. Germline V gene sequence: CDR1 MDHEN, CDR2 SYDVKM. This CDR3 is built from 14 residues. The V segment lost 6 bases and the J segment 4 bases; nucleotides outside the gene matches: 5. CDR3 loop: CASRSDRGGETQYF. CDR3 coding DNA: TGTGCCAGCAGATCGGACAGGGGGGGAGAGACCCAGTACTTC.

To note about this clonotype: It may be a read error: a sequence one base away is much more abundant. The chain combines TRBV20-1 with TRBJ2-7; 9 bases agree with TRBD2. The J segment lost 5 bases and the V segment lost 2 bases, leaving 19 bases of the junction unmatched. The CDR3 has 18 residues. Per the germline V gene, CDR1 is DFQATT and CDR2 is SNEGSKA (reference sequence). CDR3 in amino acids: CSARSLGEASGTPHEQYF. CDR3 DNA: TGCAGTGCTAGATCGCTAGGGGAGGCTAGCGGGACCCCCCACGAGCAGTACTTC.

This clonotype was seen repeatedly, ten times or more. DNA for the CDR3: TGCAGCGTTGCCATAAACAGGGGGGACACTGAAGCTTTCTTT. It yields the protein CSVAINRGDTEAFF. The rearrangement uses TRBV29-1 and TRBJ1-1; 8 nucleotides line up with TRBD1. The CDR3 consists of 14 residues. Per germline, CDR1 SQVTM and CDR2 ANQGSEA. The J segment lost 3 bases and the V segment lost 4 bases, leaving 7 bases of the junction unmatched.

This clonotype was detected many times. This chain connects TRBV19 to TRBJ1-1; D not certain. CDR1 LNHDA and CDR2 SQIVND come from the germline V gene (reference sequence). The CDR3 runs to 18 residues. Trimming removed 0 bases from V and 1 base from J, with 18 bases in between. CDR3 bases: TGTGCCAGTAGTATAGATTATTCGGGCAGAATAAAGAACACTGAAGCTTTCTTT. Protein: CASSIDYSGRIKNTEAFF.

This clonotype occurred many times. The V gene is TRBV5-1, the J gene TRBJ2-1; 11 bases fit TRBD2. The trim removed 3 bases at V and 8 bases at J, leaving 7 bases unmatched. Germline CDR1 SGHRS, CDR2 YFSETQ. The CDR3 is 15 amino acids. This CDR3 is CASSSSSGRLDEQFF. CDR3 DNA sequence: TGCGCCAGCAGCTCCTCTAGCGGGAGGCTCGATGAGCAGTTCTTC.

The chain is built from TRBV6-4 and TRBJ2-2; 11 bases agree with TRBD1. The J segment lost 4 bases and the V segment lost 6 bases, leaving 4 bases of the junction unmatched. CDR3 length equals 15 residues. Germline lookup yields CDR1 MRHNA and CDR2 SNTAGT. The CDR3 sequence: CASRTGTGGTGELFF. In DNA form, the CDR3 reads TGTGCCAGCAGAACTGGGACAGGGGGCACCGGGGAGCTGTTTTTT.

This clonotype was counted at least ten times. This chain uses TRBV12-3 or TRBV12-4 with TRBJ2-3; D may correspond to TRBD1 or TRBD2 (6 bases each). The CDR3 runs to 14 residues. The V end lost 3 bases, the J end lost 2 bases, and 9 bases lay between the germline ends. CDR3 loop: CASSFAGHTDTQYF. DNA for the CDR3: TGTGCCAGCAGTTTCGCGGGACACACAGATACGCAGTATTTT.

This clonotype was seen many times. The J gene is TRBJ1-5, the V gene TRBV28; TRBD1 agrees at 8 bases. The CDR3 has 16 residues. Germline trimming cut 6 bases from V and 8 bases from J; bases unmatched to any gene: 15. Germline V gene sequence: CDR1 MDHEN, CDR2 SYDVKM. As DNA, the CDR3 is TGTGCCAGCAGCCAGATATCAGGACAGGGATTGAAGCCCCAGCATTTT. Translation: CASSQISGQGLKPQHF.

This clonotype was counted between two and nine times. The CDR3 spells CASSSTTVNTEAFF. CDR3 nucleotide sequence: TGTGCCAGCAGTTCCACGACCGTGAACACTGAAGCTTTCTTT. The chain uses TRBV6-1 and TRBJ1-1, with unresolved D. Germline V CDR1 and CDR2: MNHNS, SASEGT. The CDR3 has 14 residues. V was trimmed by 5 bases and J by 0 bases, leaving 10 bases between them.

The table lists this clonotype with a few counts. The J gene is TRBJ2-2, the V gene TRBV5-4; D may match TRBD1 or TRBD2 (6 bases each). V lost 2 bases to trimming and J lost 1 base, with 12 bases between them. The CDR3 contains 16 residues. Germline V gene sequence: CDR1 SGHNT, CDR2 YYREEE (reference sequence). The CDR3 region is CASSFGGRVNTGELFF. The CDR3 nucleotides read TGTGCCAGCAGCTTCGGGGGCAGGGTGAACACCGGGGAGCTGTTTTTT.

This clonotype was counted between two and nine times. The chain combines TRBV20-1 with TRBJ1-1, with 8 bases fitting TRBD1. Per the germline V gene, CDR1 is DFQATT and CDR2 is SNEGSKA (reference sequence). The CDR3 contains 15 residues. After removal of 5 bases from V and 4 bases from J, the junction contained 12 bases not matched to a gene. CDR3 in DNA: TGCAGTGCTCCTAAAATGGACAGGGTAGGCACTGAAGCTTTCTTT. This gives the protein CSAPKMDRVGTEAFF.

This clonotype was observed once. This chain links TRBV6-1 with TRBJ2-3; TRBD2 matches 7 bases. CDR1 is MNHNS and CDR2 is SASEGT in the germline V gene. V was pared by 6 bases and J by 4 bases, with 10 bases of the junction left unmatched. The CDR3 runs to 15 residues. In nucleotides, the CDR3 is TGTGCCAGCAGCCTGGGACGGAGCGGGGCAGATACGCAGTATTTT. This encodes CASSLGRSGADTQYF.

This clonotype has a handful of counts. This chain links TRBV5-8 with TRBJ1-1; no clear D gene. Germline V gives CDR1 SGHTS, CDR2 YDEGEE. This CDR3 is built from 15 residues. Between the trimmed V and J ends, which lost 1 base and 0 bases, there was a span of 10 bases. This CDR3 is CASSLWATVNTEAFF. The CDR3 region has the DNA TGTGCCAGCAGCTTGTGGGCTACGGTGAACACTGAAGCTTTCTTT.

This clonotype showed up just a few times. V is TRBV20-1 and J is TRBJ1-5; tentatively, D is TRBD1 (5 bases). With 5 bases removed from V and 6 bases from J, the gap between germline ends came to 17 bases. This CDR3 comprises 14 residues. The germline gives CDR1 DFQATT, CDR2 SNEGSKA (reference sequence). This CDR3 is CSAEGMGRGQPQHF. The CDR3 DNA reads TGCAGTGCTGAGGGTATGGGGCGTGGTCAGCCCCAGCATTTT.

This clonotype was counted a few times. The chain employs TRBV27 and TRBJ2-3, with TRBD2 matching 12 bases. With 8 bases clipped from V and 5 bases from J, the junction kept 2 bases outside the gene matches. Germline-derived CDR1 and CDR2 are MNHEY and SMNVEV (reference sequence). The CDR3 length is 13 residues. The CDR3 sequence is CASQGLAGDTQYF. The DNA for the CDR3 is TGTGCCAGCCAGGGACTAGCGGGAGATACGCAGTATTTT.

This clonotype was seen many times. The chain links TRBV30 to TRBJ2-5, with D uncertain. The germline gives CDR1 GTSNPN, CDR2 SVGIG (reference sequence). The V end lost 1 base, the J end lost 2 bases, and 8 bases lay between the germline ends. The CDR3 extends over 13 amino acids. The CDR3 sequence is CAWSEGPQETQYF. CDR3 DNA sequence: TGTGCCTGGAGTGAAGGACCTCAAGAGACCCAGTACTTC.

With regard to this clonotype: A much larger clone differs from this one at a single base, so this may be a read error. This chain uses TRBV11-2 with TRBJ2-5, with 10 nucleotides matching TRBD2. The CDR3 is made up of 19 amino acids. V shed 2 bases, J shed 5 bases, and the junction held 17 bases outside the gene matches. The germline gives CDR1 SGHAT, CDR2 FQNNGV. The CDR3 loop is CASSLTSGTSAGGVETQYF. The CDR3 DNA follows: TGTGCCAGCAGCTTAACCTCCGGGACATCAGCGGGAGGGGTGGAGACCCAGTACTTC.

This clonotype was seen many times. The CDR3 coding sequence is TGTGCCAGCAGCCTCGCTTGGGGGTACAATCAGCCCCAGCATTTT. Translating it yields CASSLAWGYNQPQHF. The rearrangement uses TRBV5-5 and TRBJ1-5, with a weak D call TRBD1 (5 bases). Germline values: CDR1 SGHKS, CDR2 YYEKEE (reference sequence). The CDR3 runs to 15 residues. The V end was cut by 4 bases, the J end by 3 bases, with 14 bases between. Complete variable domain (other parts from reference TRBV5-5 and TRBJ1-5): DAGVTQSPTHLIKTRGQQVTLRCSPISGHKSVSWYQQVLGQGPQFIFQYYEKEERGRGNFPDRFSARQFPNYSSELNVNALLLGDSALYLCASSLAWGYNQPQHFGDGTRLSIL.

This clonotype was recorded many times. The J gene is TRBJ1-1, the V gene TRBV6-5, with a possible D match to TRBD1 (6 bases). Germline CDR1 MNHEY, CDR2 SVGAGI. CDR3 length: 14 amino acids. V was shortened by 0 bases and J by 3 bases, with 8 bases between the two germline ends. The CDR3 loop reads CASSYSPGDTEAFF. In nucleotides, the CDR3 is TGTGCCAGCAGTTACTCCCCAGGGGACACTGAAGCTTTCTTT.

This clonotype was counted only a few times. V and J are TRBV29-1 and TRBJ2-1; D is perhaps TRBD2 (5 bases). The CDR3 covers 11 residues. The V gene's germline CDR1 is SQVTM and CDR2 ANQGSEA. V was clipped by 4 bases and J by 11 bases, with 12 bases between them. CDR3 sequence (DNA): TGCAGCGTTGCGGACTCCCCCCAGCAGTTCTTC. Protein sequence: CSVADSPQQFF.

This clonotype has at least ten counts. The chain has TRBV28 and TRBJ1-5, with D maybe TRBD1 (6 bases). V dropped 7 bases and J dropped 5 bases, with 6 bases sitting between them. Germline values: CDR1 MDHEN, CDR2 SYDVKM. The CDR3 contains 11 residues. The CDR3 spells CASTGDQPQHF. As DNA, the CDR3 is TGTGCCAGCACAGGGGATCAGCCCCAGCATTTT.

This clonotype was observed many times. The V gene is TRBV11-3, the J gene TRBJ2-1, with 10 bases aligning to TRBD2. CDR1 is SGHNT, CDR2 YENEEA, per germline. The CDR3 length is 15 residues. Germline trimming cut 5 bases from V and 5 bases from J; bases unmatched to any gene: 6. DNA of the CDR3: TGTGCCAGCAGCGCACCGGGACTAGCGAACAATGAGCAGTTCTTC. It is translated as CASSAPGLANNEQFF.

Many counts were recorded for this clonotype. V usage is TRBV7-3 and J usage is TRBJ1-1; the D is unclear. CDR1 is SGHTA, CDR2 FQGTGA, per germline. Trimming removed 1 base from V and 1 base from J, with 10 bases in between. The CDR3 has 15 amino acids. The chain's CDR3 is CASSLIRQTNTEAFF. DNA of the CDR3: TGTGCCAGCAGCTTAATTCGGCAGACGAACACTGAAGCTTTCTTT.

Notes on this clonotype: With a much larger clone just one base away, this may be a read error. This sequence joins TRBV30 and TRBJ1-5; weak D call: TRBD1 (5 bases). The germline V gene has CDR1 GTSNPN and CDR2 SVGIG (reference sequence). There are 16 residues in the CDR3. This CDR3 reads CARSVRGRYSNQPQHF. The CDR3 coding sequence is TGTGCCCGGAGTGTTCGGGGGAGGTATAGCAATCAGCCCCAGCATTTT.

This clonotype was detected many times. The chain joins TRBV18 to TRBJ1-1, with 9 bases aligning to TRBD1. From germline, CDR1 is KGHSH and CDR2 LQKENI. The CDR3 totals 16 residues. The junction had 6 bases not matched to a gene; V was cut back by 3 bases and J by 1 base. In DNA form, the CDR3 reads TGTGCCAGCTCACCGCTACAGGGGGCCGAGAACACTGAAGCTTTCTTT. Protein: CASSPLQGAENTEAFF.

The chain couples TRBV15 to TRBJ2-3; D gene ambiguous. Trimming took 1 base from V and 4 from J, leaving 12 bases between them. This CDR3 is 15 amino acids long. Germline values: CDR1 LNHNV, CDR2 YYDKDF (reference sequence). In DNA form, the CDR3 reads TGTGCCACCAGCAGAGCAATTGAAGAACCAGATACGCAGTATTTT. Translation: CATSRAIEEPDTQYF.

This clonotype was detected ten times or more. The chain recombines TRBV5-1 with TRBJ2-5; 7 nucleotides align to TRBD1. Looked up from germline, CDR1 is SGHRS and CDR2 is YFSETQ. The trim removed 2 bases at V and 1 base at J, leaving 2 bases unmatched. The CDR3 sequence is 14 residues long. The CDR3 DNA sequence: TGCGCCAGCAGCTTAGGGGACAGCCAAGAGACCCAGTACTTC. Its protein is CASSLGDSQETQYF.